This record covers a single T cell receptor (beta chain). Authors' analysis steps: Researchers report that nucleated cell counts were estimated from reference gene primer amplification. Libraries were prepared by immunoSEQ multiplex PCR; TCRdb keeps only in-frame clonotypes and omits some of them. Clone size and V and J calls were adopted from that table, with D and trimming inferred from the DNA. Of some 380,000 clones detected, 81% appear once; the ten largest clones hold about 1%. The data derive from a study of blood T cell repertoires in COVID-19. Turning to the study itself: COVID-19 samples, acute and convalescent, were from the United States, Italy and Spain. Nucleic acid was either cDNA or gDNA, and it came from T cells, B-cell-depleted T cells, or PBMCs.

The TCR sequence derives from a human donor with acute or convalescent COVID-19. The donor label of this sample is uncertain. Sequencing was carried out using peripheral blood.

CDR3 nucleotide sequence: TGCGCCAGCAGCCAGGGACAGGCGGCAGCTTTCTTT. Amino acids: CASSQGQAAAFF. V is TRBV5-1 and J is TRBJ1-1, with 8 bases identical to TRBD1. The CDR3 sequence is 12 residues long. CDR1 is SGHRS, CDR2 YFSETQ, per germline. V shed 4 bases and J 10 bases; nucleotides not matched to a gene: 6.